These T cell receptor beta chains were read from a single sample in a study of OX40 agonist ivuxolimab in advanced cancers. Sequenced by immunoSEQ multiplex PCR; TCRdb stores in-frame clones only, minus some. The sample contains about 36,000 clones, approximately 80% of which appear only once. Material: CD4+ or CD8+ T cells sorted from blood, obtained in a trial of the OX40 agonist ivuxolimab. The origin of the receptors is an adult with an advanced solid tumor such as melanoma, head and neck, liver or kidney cancer. Both conserved end residues are part of each CDR3. A D gene is named only where the DNA matches it firmly. Clone sizes are given selectively: once, few, many, or a class where the clone is expanded.

TRBV28	TRBJ1-2	.	11	.	CATLGHYGYTF	TGTGCCACGCTGGGTCACTATGGCTACACCTTC
TRBV18	TRBJ2-1	.	15	.	CASSPPVSSYNEQFF	TGTGCCAGCTCACCACCGGTCAGCTCCTACAATGAGCAGTTCTTC
TRBV13	TRBJ2-7	TRBD1	15	.	CASSLAGQGAYEQYF	TGTGCCAGCAGCTTAGCGGGACAGGGGGCCTACGAGCAGTACTTC
TRBV10-2	TRBJ2-7	TRBD1	15	.	CASSPGTGGVYEQYF	TGCGCCAGCAGTCCCGGGACAGGGGGTGTCTACGAGCAGTACTTC
TRBV18	TRBJ1-1	.	15	once	CASSPEGVLNTEAFF	TGTGCCAGCTCACCGGAAGGAGTTTTGAACACTGAAGCTTTCTTT
TRBV6-1	TRBJ2-7	TRBD1	16	.	CASSEPDRGRYYEQYF	TGTGCCAGCAGTGAACCGGACAGGGGGCGTTACTACGAGCAGTACTTC
TRBV19	TRBJ2-1	.	14	.	CASSLYHNLNEQFF	TGTGCCAGTAGTCTGTATCATAATCTAAATGAGCAGTTCTTC
TRBV6-1	TRBJ1-1	TRBD1	14	.	CASSERDRGGRAFF	TGTGCCAGCAGTGAACGGGACAGGGGCGGGAGGGCTTTCTTT
TRBV7-6	TRBJ2-1	.	16	.	CASSLIQGGDYNEQFF	TGTGCCAGCAGTCTTATACAGGGTGGGGATTACAATGAGCAGTTCTTC
TRBV4-2	TRBJ1-6	.	16	few	CASSQDHAQANSPLHF	TGTGCCAGCAGCCAAGACCACGCACAGGCGAATTCACCCCTCCACTTT
TRBV28	TRBJ2-5	.	13	.	CASSFSGQETQYF	TGTGCCAGCAGTTTCAGCGGACAAGAGACCCAGTACTTC
TRBV28	TRBJ1-2	.	15	once	CASSLDGPGDYGYTF	TGTGCCAGCAGTCTCGATGGCCCGGGGGACTATGGCTACACCTTC
TRBV10-3	TRBJ1-4	TRBD1	14	.	CAARGQGANEKLFF	TGTGCCGCCCGCGGACAGGGAGCTAATGAAAAACTGTTTTTT
TRBV7-2	TRBJ1-1	.	11	.	CASSLDLKAFF	TGTGCCAGCAGCTTAGATCTAAAAGCTTTCTTT
TRBV5-4	TRBJ1-2	.	13	.	CASSKSDNYGYTF	TGTGCCAGCAGCAAATCCGACAACTATGGCTACACCTTC
TRBV4-1	TRBJ2-7	TRBD2	14	.	CASSLASGSYEQYF	TGCGCCAGCAGCCTTGCTAGCGGATCCTACGAGCAGTACTTC
TRBV7-9	TRBJ1-2	.	13	.	CASSLAVNYGYTF	TGTGCCAGCAGCTTAGCAGTGAACTATGGCTACACCTTC